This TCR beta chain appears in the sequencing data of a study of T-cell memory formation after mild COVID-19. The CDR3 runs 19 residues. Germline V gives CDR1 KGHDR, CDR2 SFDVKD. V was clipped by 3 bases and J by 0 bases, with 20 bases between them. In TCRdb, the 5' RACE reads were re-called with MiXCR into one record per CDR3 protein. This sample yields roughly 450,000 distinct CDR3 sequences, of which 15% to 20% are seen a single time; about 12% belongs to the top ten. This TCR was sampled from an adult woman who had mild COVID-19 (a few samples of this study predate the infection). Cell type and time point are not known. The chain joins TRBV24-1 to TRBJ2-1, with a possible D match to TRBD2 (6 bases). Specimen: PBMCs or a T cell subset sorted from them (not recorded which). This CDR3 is CATSDAWGLDGSSYNEQFF. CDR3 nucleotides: TGTGCCACCAGTGATGCCTGGGGACTGGACGGGAGCTCCTACAATGAGCAGTTCTTC.